This T cell receptor beta chain was sequenced in a study of glioma-infiltrating T cells. The iRepertoire nested amplicon-rescue multiplex PCR amplified TCR alpha and beta CDR3s from RNA. Tissue mRNA or PBMC total RNA, roughly 85-450 ng, went into one-step reverse transcription and amplification. TCRdb passed the multiplex PCR reads through MiXCR, listing each CDR3 protein once. The sample holds 150,000 or so distinct CDR3 sequences; about two fifths are singletons and the top ten take over 15%. Germline V gene lookup returns CDR1 MNHEY and CDR2 SVGEGT. Trimming took 0 bases from V and 5 from J, leaving 12 bases between them. This CDR3 is 15 amino acids long. This clonotype was counted a few times. What it binds is unknown. Study outcomes and limitations: Gliomas, especially low-grade, showed above-expected tissue-blood divergence; non-neoplastic patients showed below. Very few CDR3 sequences were shared between tissue and blood.

The genes are TRBV6-2 or TRBV6-3 and TRBJ2-3; D remains unclear. Sequenced: glioma tissue, nonneoplastic brain tissue, or PBMCs (not recorded which). The sequence was obtained from a human donor with low-grade glioma or glioblastoma, undergoing nonglioma brain surgery, or in good health (not recorded which). Written as DNA, the CDR3 is TGTGCCAGCAGTTACTCGTTTTCAAAAGGAGATACGCAGTATTTT. Its translation: CASSYSFSKGDTQYF.